The rows below give T cell receptor beta chains drawn from one sample of a study of human T cells and chemical hapten exposure. TCRdb processed the RACE reads anew with MiXCR; each CDR3 protein has one entry. The sample consists of approximately 370,000 distinct CDR3 sequences, 5.5% of them appearing once. The material sequenced was whole blood, taken in connection with sensitization to the hapten diphenylcyclopropenone (DPC). These receptors originate from a woman aged 18-30 years with alopecia areata. Some clones in this sample may be carry-over from other donors' samples. The CDR3 runs from the conserved cysteine through the conserved F or W. The D gene is left open where the match is weak. Expanded clones are given a class, and other clones once, few, many or no size at all.

clone size	D gene	V gene	J gene	CDR3 DNA	CDR3 protein
few	TRBD2	TRBV9	TRBJ2-5	TGTGCCACCCCGGGGGGCCAAGAGACCCAGTACTTC	CATPGGQETQYF
.	.	TRBV6-5	TRBJ2-3	TGTGCCAGCAGTTACGGGACTTCTCTTGGCACAGATACGCAGTATTTT	CASSYGTSLGTDTQYF
.	.	TRBV5-1	TRBJ1-2	TGCGCCAGCAGCGCGGGACACGCTAACTATGGCTACACCTTC	CASSAGHANYGYTF
.	TRBD1	TRBV10-3	TRBJ2-2	TGTGCCATCAGCGAGACAGGGCCGGGCGGCACCGGGGAGCTGTTTTTT	CAISETGPGGTGELFF
few	TRBD1	TRBV6-1	TRBJ1-5	TGTGCCAGCAGGGGGGGACAGGAGAGCAATCAGCCCCAGCATTTT	CASRGGQESNQPQHF
.	.	TRBV7-9	TRBJ1-5	TGTGCCAGCAGCCGAGGGGGCCAGCATTTT	CASSRGGQHF
.	.	TRBV6-5	TRBJ1-1	TGTGCCAGCAGTTACTCGCAGGGATGGGAAGACGAAGCTTTCTTT	CASSYSQGWEDEAFF
.	.	TRBV29-1	TRBJ2-2	TGCAGCGCTGGCCAGAACACCGGGGAGCTGTTTTTT	CSAGQNTGELFF
few	.	TRBV7-2	TRBJ1-1	TGTGCCAGCAGTCGGGAGGGGGGTGCGGGCACTGAAGCTTTCTTT	CASSREGGAGTEAFF
.	.	TRBV5-4	TRBJ2-5	TGTGCCAGCAGCTTGGGTCCCGTGCGGGCCCAAGAGACCCAGTACTTC	CASSLGPVRAQETQYF
many	.	TRBV6-2/TRBV6-3	TRBJ2-5	TGTGCCAGCAGTTCCCTCTTAGGAGAGACCCAGTACTTC	CASSSLLGETQYF
many	.	TRBV20-1	TRBJ1-4	TGCAGTGCTAGAGAGATGGACCATGAAAAACTGTTTTTT	CSAREMDHEKLFF
many	.	TRBV3-1	TRBJ1-5	TGTGCCAGCAGCCTCGCGGAGCAGCCCCAGCATTTT	CASSLAEQPQHF
few	.	TRBV20-1	TRBJ1-6	TGCAGTGCTAGTCTCGGGAGCTCCTATAATTCACCCCTCCACTTT	CSASLGSSYNSPLHF
few	.	TRBV27	TRBJ1-5	TGTGCCAGCGGGGATCAGCCCCAGCATTTT	CASGDQPQHF
.	TRBD2	TRBV9	TRBJ2-3	TGTGCCAGCAGCGGGTTGTATCTAGCGGGTTCCCCTAGCACAGATACGCAGTATTTT	CASSGLYLAGSPSTDTQYF
.	TRBD2	TRBV11-2	TRBJ2-4	TGTGCCAGCAGCTTCTCCGGGACTAGCAGCAGAAACATTCAGTACTTC	CASSFSGTSSRNIQYF
few	.	TRBV29-1	TRBJ1-2	TGCAGCGTTCGAAGCAGCTTGAGAGGCTACACCTTC	CSVRSSLRGYTF
many	.	TRBV4-1	TRBJ1-5	TGCGCCAGCAGCCCTCAGCCCCAGGTCAATCAGCCCCAGCATTTT	CASSPQPQVNQPQHF
many	.	TRBV6-5	TRBJ1-5	TGTGCCAGCAGTTACGGGATGGGCAATCAGCCCCAGCATTTT	CASSYGMGNQPQHF